This entry lists 25 T cell receptor beta chains sequenced from one sample in a study of blood T cell repertoires in COVID-19. Using immunoSEQ multiplex PCR, the repertoire was profiled, and TCRdb retains in-frame clones only, with some absent. The table has 140,000 to 150,000 clones, approximately 80% seen once. The specimen sequenced was peripheral blood. Receptors originate from a human donor in a cohort sampled during active COVID-19.

The chain combines TRBV6-5 with TRBJ2-6; D not resolved. V lost 0 bases and J 7 bases, leaving 4 bases between the germline ends. The CDR3 covers 13 residues. Germline CDR1 MNHEY, CDR2 SVGAGI. DNA of the CDR3: TGTGCCAGCAGTTACTCGGCAGCCAACGTCCTGACTTTC. It is translated as CASSYSAANVLTF.

V gene TRBV9 combines with J gene TRBJ2-6; 9 bases are shared with TRBD1. With V trimmed by 4 bases and J by 0 bases, 8 bases remained unmatched. CDR1 SGDLS and CDR2 YYNGEE come from the germline V gene. CDR3 length equals 18 residues. CDR3 sequence reads: CASSFRDRVLSGANVLTF. CDR3 nucleotides: TGTGCCAGCAGCTTCCGGGACAGGGTACTCTCTGGGGCCAACGTCCTGACTTTC.

The chain combines TRBV30 with TRBJ1-4; D not certain. Per germline, CDR1 GTSNPN and CDR2 SVGIG (reference sequence). V lost 3 bases and J lost 0, with 8 bases in between. The CDR3 loop spans 14 amino acids. CDR3 DNA sequence: TGTGCCTGGAGCCCGTCCCCAACTAATGAAAAACTGTTTTTT. Translated, it gives CAWSPSPTNEKLFF.

This rearrangement joins TRBV5-6 to TRBJ1-1; TRBD1 is a possible D gene (5 bases). The CDR3 covers 14 residues. V was shortened by 4 bases and J by 0 bases, with 10 bases between the two germline ends. From germline, CDR1 is SGHDT and CDR2 YYEEEE. The CDR3 sequence is CASSRRGVNTEAFF. CDR3 DNA sequence: TGTGCCAGCAGCCGGAGGGGAGTGAACACTGAAGCTTTCTTT.

This sequence joins TRBV27 and TRBJ2-1, with TRBD2 identical over 13 bases. Germline assignment: CDR1 MNHEY and CDR2 SMNVEV (reference sequence). V was clipped by 5 bases and J by 1 base; unmatched bases: 11. This CDR3 region has 19 residues. The CDR3 spells CASSPFTSGGVGSYNEQFF. In nucleotides, the CDR3 is TGTGCCAGCAGTCCCTTCACTAGCGGGGGGGTAGGATCCTACAATGAGCAGTTCTTC.

The J gene is TRBJ1-4, the V gene TRBV13; D uncertain. The CDR3 is 16 amino acids. The germline V gene has CDR1 PRHDT and CDR2 FYEKMQ (reference sequence). V dropped 0 bases and J dropped 6 bases, with 14 bases sitting between them. DNA for the CDR3: TGTGCCAGCAGCTTAGGCCGGAGGGTGGAGTATGAAAAACTGTTTTTT. This translates into CASSLGRRVEYEKLFF.

The chain couples TRBV5-1 to TRBJ2-7; 9 bases map to TRBD1. Germline V gives CDR1 SGHRS, CDR2 YFSETQ. Trimming at V came to 4 bases and at J to 5 bases, leaving 10 bases not matched to a gene. This CDR3 is 15 amino acids long. The CDR3 DNA is TGCGCCAGCAGCGAAGGGGACAGGGAGGATCACGAGCAGTACTTC. It encodes CASSEGDREDHEQYF.

This chain uses TRBV5-1 with TRBJ1-2; D uncertain. Germline CDR1 is SGHRS and CDR2 is YFSETQ. Trimming stripped 4 bases from V and 3 bases from J, with 13 bases between. The CDR3 has 14 residues. CDR3 loop: CASSSEGGHYGYTF. The CDR3 DNA follows: TGCGCCAGCAGCAGCGAGGGAGGGCACTATGGCTACACCTTC.

The rearrangement links TRBV2 to TRBJ2-3; 8 nucleotides line up with TRBD1. The CDR3 has 15 amino acids. The germline V gene encodes CDR1 SNHLY and CDR2 FYNNEI. V lost 9 bases, J lost 0 bases, and 8 bases stayed unmatched. As DNA, the CDR3 is TGTGCCAGTACCTGGGACAGGTCTAGCACAGATACGCAGTATTTT. This sequence encodes CASTWDRSSTDTQYF.

The V gene is TRBV6-5, the J gene TRBJ2-7; possible D gene TRBD1, 6 bases. Trimming shortened V by 7 bases and J by 2 bases, and 15 bases separated the two germline ends. This CDR3 has 14 amino acids. Germline CDR1 is MNHEY and CDR2 is SVGAGI. The CDR3 spells CASTQAGGTYEQYF. As DNA, the CDR3 is TGTGCCAGCACCCAGGCTGGGGGCACCTACGAGCAGTACTTC.

This clone was found a few times. The V gene is TRBV6-5, the J gene TRBJ2-1, with 11 nucleotides matching TRBD2. The CDR3 is 15 residues long. Germline-derived CDR1 and CDR2 are MNHEY and SVGAGI. V dropped 6 bases and J dropped 5; count of bases not matched to a gene: 6. The CDR3 protein is CASSVSGGDNNEQFF. The CDR3 DNA sequence: TGTGCCAGCAGCGTTAGCGGGGGGGACAACAATGAGCAGTTCTTC.

This chain links TRBV11-3 with TRBJ2-3; 12 bases are shared with TRBD1. Germline CDR1 and CDR2: SGHNT and YENEEA. The CDR3 is 15 amino acids. The ends lost 3 bases at V and 5 bases at J; junction bases unmatched: 3. The CDR3, as DNA: TGTGCCAGCAGCTTTGGGACAGGGGGCGGAGATACGCAGTATTTT. Amino acid sequence: CASSFGTGGGDTQYF.

The genes are TRBV3-1 (or the pseudogene TRBV3-2) and TRBJ2-1; 12 bases match TRBD2. V gave up 2 bases and J gave up 3 bases; unmatched junction bases: 8. The CDR3 has 18 amino acids. Germline-derived CDR1 and CDR2 are LGHDT and YNNKEL (reference sequence). The CDR3 region is CASSQRTSGVHLYNEQFF. DNA for the CDR3: TGTGCCAGCAGCCAACGGACTAGCGGGGTACATCTCTACAATGAGCAGTTCTTC.

J is TRBJ1-6 and V is TRBV7-2, with TRBD1 matching 10 bases. The CDR3 runs 14 residues. CDR1 is SGHTA, CDR2 FQGNSA, per germline. The trim removed 5 bases at V and 7 bases at J, leaving 2 bases unmatched. The CDR3 region has the DNA TGTGCCAGCAGCCGGACAGGGGGAAATTCACCCCTCCACTTT. This gives the protein CASSRTGGNSPLHF.

This chain joins TRBV5-8 and TRBJ1-4; a weak D match, TRBD1 (6 bases). CDR3 length: 15 residues. Germline values: CDR1 SGHTS, CDR2 YDEGEE. Trimming removed 1 base from V and 3 bases from J, with 10 bases in between. The CDR3 DNA reads TGTGCCAGCAGCTTGCAGGGGTTGGCTAATGAAAAACTGTTTTTT. This gives the protein CASSLQGLANEKLFF. The full variable domain, in which reference TRBV5-8 and TRBJ1-4 provide the parts outside the CDR3, is EAGVTQSPTHLIKTRGQQATLRCSPISGHTSVYWYQQALGLGLQFLLWYDEGEERNRGNFPPRFSGRQFPNYSSELNVNALELEDSALYLCASSLQGLANEKLFFGSGTQLSVL.

The chain uses TRBV12-3 or TRBV12-4 and TRBJ1-5; weak D call: TRBD1 (6 bases). This CDR3 region has 13 residues. Trimming left V 0 bases short and J 10 bases short, with 10 bases between. For the CDR3, the DNA is TGTGCCAGCAGTTTAGCTTCAGGGGTTCCCCAGCATTTT. This translates into CASSLASGVPQHF.

CDR3 DNA sequence: TGTGCCAGCAGGGGGGACTTCGGGAACACCGGGGAGCTGTTTTTT. It specifies CASRGDFGNTGELFF. The V and J genes are TRBV6-6 and TRBJ2-2; D may be TRBD2 (6 bases). The V end lost 6 bases, the J end lost 1 base, and 12 bases lay between the germline ends. This CDR3 is built from 15 residues. From germline, CDR1 is MNHNY and CDR2 SVGAGI (reference sequence).

The sample holds one count of this clone. The rearrangement uses TRBV7-6 and TRBJ2-1; 8 positions agree with TRBD2. Germline CDR1 and CDR2: SGHVS and FNYEAQ. This CDR3 has 17 amino acids. V dropped 5 bases and J dropped 0; count of bases not matched to a gene: 9. CDR3 coding DNA: TGTGCCAGCAGCCAAATGGGCGGGGGGTTCTCCTACAATGAGCAGTTCTTC. This translates into CASSQMGGGFSYNEQFF.

V is TRBV11-3 and J is TRBJ1-1; 7 bases agree with TRBD1. This CDR3 is 16 amino acids long. The ends lost 4 bases at V and 0 bases at J; junction bases unmatched: 8. Germline lookup yields CDR1 SGHNT and CDR2 YENEEA. The CDR3, as DNA: TGTGCCAGCAGCTGGGGGACAGCAGTTATGAACACTGAAGCTTTCTTT. Protein: CASSWGTAVMNTEAFF.

This chain connects TRBV4-3 to TRBJ2-7, with 7 nucleotides matching TRBD1. CDR1 is LGHNA and CDR2 is YSLEER in the germline V gene. V lost 1 base, J lost 12 bases, and 9 bases stayed unmatched. The CDR3 extends over 13 amino acids. The CDR3 protein is CASSQAPDRDRYF. CDR3 DNA sequence: TGCGCCAGCAGCCAAGCGCCCGACAGGGATCGGTACTTC.

The V and J genes are TRBV10-3 and TRBJ1-4; 7 nucleotides align to TRBD1. This CDR3 contains 15 residues. With V trimmed by 4 bases and J by 7 bases, 9 bases remained unmatched. Germline-derived CDR1 and CDR2 are ENHRY and SYGVKD. The CDR3 sequence: CAISGIQGVGEKLFF. CDR3 DNA: TGTGCCATCAGTGGCATCCAGGGGGTGGGTGAAAAACTGTTTTTT.

The sample holds one count of this clone. This sequence joins TRBV19 and TRBJ1-6, with TRBD1 matching 10 bases. The CDR3 runs to 16 residues. Germline V gene lookup returns CDR1 LNHDA and CDR2 SQIVND (reference sequence). Trimming removed 5 bases from V and 10 bases from J; junction bases left unmatched: 11. The DNA for the CDR3 is TGTGCCAGTAGTCTTGGGACAGGGGTACTAAGCTCACCCCTCCACTTT. Its protein product is CASSLGTGVLSSPLHF.

The chain couples TRBV11-2 to TRBJ1-2; maybe TRBD1 (6 bases). This CDR3 is 13 amino acids long. Looked up from germline, CDR1 is SGHAT and CDR2 is FQNNGV. V shed 5 bases and J shed 4 bases, with 11 bases lying between them. The CDR3 protein is CASSQGQSYGYTF. CDR3 bases: TGTGCCAGCAGCCAAGGACAGAGCTATGGCTACACCTTC.

The sample holds a few counts of this clone. The chain has TRBV30 and TRBJ2-7, with TRBD1 identical over 9 bases. The CDR3 is 14 residues long. The V gene's germline CDR1 is GTSNPN and CDR2 SVGIG (reference sequence). J gave up 3 bases and V 4 bases, and 7 bases lay outside the gene matches. The CDR3 DNA sequence: TGTGCCTGGAACCAACGGGACAGGGACTACGAGCAGTACTTC. It yields the protein CAWNQRDRDYEQYF.

The chain is built from TRBV11-2 and TRBJ2-5, with 13 bases lining up with TRBD2. This CDR3 region has 18 residues. Germline V lookup: CDR1 SGHAT, CDR2 FQNNGV. The ends lost 5 bases at V and 7 bases at J; junction bases unmatched: 16. CDR3 protein: CASSKKTSGGPFFRTQYF. The CDR3 region has the DNA TGTGCCAGCAGCAAAAAGACTAGCGGGGGGCCATTTTTTAGGACCCAGTACTTC.